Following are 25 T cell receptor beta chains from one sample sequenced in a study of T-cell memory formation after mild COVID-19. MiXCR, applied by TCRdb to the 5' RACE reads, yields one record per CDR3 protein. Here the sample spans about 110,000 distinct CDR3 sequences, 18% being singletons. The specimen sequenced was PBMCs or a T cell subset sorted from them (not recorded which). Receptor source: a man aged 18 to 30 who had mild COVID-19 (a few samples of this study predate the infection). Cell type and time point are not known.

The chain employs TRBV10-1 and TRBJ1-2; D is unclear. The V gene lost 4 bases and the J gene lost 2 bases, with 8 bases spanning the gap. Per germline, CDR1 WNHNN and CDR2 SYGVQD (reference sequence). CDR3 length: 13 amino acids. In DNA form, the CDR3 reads TGCGCCAGCAGTGCCGGGATAAACTATGGCTACACCTTC. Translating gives CASSAGINYGYTF.

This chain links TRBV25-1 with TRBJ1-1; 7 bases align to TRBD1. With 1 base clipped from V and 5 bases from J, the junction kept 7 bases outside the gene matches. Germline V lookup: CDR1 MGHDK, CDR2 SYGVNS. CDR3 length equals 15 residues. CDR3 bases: TGTGCCAGCAGTGAATTGGGCAGGGGGGGGACTGAAGCTTTCTTT. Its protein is CASSELGRGGTEAFF.

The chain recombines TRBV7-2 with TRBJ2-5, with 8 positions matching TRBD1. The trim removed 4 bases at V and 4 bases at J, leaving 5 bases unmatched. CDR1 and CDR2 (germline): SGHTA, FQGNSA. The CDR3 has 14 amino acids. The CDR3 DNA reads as TGTGCCAGCAGCTCGTGGACAGGGCGAGAGACCCAGTACTTC. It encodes CASSSWTGRETQYF.

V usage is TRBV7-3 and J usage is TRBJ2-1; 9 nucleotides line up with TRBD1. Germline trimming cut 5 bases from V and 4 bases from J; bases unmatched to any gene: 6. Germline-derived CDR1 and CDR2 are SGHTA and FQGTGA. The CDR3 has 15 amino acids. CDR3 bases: TGTGCCAGCAGCCCGGGACAGGGTAATTACAATGAGCAGTTCTTC. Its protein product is CASSPGQGNYNEQFF.

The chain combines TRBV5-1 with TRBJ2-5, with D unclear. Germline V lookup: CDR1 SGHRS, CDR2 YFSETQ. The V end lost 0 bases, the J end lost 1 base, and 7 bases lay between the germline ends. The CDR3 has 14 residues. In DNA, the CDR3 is TGCGCCAGCAGCTTGGAGAACTTCCAAGAGACCCAGTACTTC. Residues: CASSLENFQETQYF.

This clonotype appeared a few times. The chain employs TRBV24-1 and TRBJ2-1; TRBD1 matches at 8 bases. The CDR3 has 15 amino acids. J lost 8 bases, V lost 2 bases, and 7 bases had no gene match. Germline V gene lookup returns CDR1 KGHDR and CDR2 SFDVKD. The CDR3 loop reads CATSDSRTGRHEQFF. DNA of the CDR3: TGTGCCACCAGTGATTCTCGGACAGGGCGGCATGAGCAGTTCTTC.

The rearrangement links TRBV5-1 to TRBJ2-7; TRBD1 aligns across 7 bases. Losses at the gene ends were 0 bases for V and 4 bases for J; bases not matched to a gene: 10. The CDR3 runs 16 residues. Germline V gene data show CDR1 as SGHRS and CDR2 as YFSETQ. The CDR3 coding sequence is TGCGCCAGCAGCTTGGGTCCGGGACAGACGTCTTACGAGCAGTACTTC. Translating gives CASSLGPGQTSYEQYF.

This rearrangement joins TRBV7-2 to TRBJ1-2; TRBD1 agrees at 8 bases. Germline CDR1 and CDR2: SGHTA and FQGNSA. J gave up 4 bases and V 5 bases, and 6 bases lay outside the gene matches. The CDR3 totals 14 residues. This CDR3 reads CASSREQGAYGYTF. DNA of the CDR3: TGTGCCAGCAGCCGTGAGCAGGGGGCCTATGGCTACACCTTC.

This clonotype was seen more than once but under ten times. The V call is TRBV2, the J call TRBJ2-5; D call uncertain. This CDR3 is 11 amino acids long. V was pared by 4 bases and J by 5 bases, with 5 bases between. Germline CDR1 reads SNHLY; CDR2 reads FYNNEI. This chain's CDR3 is CASSVGETQYF. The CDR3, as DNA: TGTGCCAGCAGTGTGGGGGAGACCCAGTACTTC.

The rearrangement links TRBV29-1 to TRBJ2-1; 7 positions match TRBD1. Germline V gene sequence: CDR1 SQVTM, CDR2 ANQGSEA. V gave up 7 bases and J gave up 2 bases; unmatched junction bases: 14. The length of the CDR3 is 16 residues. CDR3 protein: CSAQKLRQGAYNEQFF. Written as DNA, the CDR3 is TGCAGCGCACAAAAACTCCGACAGGGAGCCTACAATGAGCAGTTCTTC.

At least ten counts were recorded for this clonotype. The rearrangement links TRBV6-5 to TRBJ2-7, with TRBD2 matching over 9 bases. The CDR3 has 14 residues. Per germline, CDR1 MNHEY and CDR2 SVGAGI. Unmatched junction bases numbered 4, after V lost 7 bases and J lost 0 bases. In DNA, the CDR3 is TGTGCCAGCACTAGCGGGGTAAACTCCTACGAGCAGTACTTC. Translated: CASTSGVNSYEQYF.

CDR3 nucleotides: TGCGCCAGCAGAACCTCGGGGGATACGCAGTATTTT. This gives the protein CASRTSGDTQYF. The rearrangement uses TRBV5-1 and TRBJ2-3, with D possibly being TRBD2 (5 bases). V dropped 5 bases and J dropped 6 bases, with 10 bases sitting between them. The CDR3 runs 12 residues. CDR1 SGHRS and CDR2 YFSETQ come from the germline V gene. Supplemented by reference TRBV5-1 and TRBJ2-3, the full variable domain reads KAGVTQTPRYLIKTRGQQVTLSCSPISGHRSVSWYQQTPGQGLQFLFEYFSETQRNKGNFPGRFSGRQFSNSRSEMNVSTLELGDSALYLCASRTSGDTQYFGPGTRLTVL.

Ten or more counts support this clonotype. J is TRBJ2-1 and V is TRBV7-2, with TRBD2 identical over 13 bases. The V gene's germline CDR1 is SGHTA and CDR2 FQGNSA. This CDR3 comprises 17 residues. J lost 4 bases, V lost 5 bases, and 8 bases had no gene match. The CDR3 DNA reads TGTGCCAGCAGCCTGAATCCGACTAGCGGGGGGTACAATGAGCAGTTCTTC. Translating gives CASSLNPTSGGYNEQFF.

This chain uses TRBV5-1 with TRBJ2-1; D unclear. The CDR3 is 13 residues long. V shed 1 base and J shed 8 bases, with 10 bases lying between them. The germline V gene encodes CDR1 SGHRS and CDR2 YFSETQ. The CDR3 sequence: CASSLRGVDEQFF. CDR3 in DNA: TGCGCCAGCAGCTTGCGTGGGGTGGATGAGCAGTTCTTC.

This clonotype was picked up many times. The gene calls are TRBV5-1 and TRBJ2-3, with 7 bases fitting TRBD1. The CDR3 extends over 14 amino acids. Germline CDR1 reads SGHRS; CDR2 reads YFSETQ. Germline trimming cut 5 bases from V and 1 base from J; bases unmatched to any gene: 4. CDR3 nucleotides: TGCGCCAGCAGGAGACAGGGAGGCACAGATACGCAGTATTTT. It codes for CASRRQGGTDTQYF.

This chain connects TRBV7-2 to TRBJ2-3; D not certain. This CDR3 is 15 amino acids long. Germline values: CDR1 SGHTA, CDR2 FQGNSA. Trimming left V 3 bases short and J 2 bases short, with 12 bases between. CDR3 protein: CASSLATPSTDTQYF. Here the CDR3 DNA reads TGTGCCAGCAGCTTGGCCACCCCGTCCACAGATACGCAGTATTTT.

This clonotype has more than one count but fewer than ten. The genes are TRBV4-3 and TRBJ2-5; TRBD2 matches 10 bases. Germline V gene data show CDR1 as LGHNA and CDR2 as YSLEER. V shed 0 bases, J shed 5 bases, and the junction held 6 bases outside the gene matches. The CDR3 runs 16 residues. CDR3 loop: CASSQDPSGGWETQYF. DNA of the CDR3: TGCGCCAGCAGCCAAGATCCTAGCGGGGGATGGGAGACCCAGTACTTC.

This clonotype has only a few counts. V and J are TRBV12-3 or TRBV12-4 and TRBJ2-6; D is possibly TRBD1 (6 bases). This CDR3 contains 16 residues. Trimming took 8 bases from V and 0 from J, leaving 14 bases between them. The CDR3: CASSTGQSSGANVLTF. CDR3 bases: TGTGCCAGCTCCACAGGACAGAGCTCTGGGGCCAACGTCCTGACTTTC.

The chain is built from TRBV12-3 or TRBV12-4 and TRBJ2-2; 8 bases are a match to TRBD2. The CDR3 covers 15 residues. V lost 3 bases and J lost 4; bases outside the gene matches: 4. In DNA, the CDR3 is TGTGCCAGCAGTTTTGTGGCGGGGGGCACCGGGGAGCTGTTTTTT. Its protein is CASSFVAGGTGELFF.

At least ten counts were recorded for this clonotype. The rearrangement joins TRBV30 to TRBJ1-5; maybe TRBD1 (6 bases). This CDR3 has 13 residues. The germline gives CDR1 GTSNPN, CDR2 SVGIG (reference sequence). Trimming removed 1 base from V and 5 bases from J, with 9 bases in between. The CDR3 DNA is TGTGCCTGGAGTGCACAGGGCGATCAGCCCCAGCATTTT. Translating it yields CAWSAQGDQPQHF.

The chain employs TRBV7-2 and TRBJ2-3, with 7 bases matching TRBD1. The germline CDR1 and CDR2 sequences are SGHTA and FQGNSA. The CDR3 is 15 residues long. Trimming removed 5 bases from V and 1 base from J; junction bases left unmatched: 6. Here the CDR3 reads CASSIVTGGTDTQYF. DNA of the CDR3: TGTGCCAGCAGCATCGTTACAGGGGGCACAGATACGCAGTATTTT.

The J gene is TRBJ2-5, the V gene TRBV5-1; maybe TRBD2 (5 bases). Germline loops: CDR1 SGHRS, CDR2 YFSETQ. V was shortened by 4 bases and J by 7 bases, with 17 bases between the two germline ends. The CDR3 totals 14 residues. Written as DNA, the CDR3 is TGCGCCAGCAGCATTGGGAAACTAGAGGGGACCCAGTACTTC. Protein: CASSIGKLEGTQYF. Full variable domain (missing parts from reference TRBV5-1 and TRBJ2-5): KAGVTQTPRYLIKTRGQQVTLSCSPISGHRSVSWYQQTPGQGLQFLFEYFSETQRNKGNFPGRFSGRQFSNSRSEMNVSTLELGDSALYLCASSIGKLEGTQYFGPGTRLLVL.

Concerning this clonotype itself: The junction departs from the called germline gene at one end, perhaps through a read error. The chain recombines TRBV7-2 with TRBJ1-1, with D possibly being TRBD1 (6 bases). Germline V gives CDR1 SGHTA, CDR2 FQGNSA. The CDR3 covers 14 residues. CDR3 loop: CASSLTGVNAEAFF. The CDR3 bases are TGTGCCAGCAGCTTGACAGGTGTGAACGCTGAAGCTTTCTTT.

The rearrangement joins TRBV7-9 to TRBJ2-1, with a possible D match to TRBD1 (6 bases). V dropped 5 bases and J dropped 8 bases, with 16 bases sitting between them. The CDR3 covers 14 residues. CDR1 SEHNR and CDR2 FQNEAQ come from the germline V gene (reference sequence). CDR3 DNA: TGTGCCAGCAGCCGGACCAAGGGGGTCGATGAGCAGTTCTTC. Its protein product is CASSRTKGVDEQFF. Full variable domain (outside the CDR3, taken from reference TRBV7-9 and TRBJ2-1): DTGVSQNPRHKITKRGQNVTFRCDPISEHNRLYWYRQTLGQGPEFLTYFQNEAQLEKSRLLSDRFSAERPKGSFSTLEIQRTEQGDSAMYLCASSRTKGVDEQFFGPGTRLTVL.

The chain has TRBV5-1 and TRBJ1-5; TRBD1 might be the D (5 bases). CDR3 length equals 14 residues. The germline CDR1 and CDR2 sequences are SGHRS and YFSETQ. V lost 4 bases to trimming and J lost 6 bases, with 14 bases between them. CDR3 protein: CASSPSGDPQPQHF. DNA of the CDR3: TGCGCCAGCAGCCCCTCGGGGGACCCTCAGCCCCAGCATTTT.